What follows is one TCR beta chain and its context. The data are from a study of OX40 agonist ivuxolimab in advanced cancers. This CDR3 contains 15 residues. Germline loops: CDR1 GTSNPN, CDR2 SVGIG (reference sequence). Unmatched junction bases numbered 3, after V lost 0 bases and J lost 6 bases. TCRdb keeps only in-frame clones here, not all; method: immunoSEQ multiplex PCR. This sample carries roughly 60,000 clones, 70% to 90% of them seen once, and the ten largest clones take over 0.7%. Sequenced here: CD4+ or CD8+ T cells sorted from blood, sampled in a trial of the OX40 agonist ivuxolimab. The clonotype comes from an adult with an advanced solid tumor such as melanoma, head and neck, liver or kidney cancer. The chain combines TRBV30 with TRBJ2-1; 12 nucleotides align to TRBD2. CDR3 sequence: CAWSVRLAGVNEQFF. The CDR3 DNA reads as TGTGCCTGGAGTGTACGACTAGCGGGAGTCAATGAGCAGTTCTTC. Filled out from reference TRBV30 and TRBJ2-1, the complete variable domain reads SQTIHQWPATLVQPVGSPLSLECTVEGTSNPNLYWYRQAAGRGLQLLFYSVGIGQISSEVPQNLSASRPQDRQFILSSKKLLLSDSGFYLCAWSVRLAGVNEQFFGPGTRLTVL.